The TCR beta chain under discussion was sequenced for a study of blood T cell repertoires in COVID-19. Study information: The United States, Italy and Spain supplied acute and convalescent COVID-19 samples.

Original analysis: Amplification from reference gene primers served as the basis for estimated nucleated cell counts. Sequenced by immunoSEQ multiplex PCR; TCRdb stores in-frame clones only, minus some. Clonal size and the V and J genes are those of that table, whereas D and trimming came from the DNA. Among just under 350,000 clones listed, roughly 90% were seen once. The CDR3 has 15 residues. V was pared by 6 bases and J by 2 bases, with 7 bases of the junction left unmatched. Germline CDR1 reads MGHDK; CDR2 reads SYGVNS. The sequenced sample consisted of peripheral blood. V usage is TRBV25-1 and J usage is TRBJ2-5, with TRBD1 matching 9 bases. The receptor comes from a woman in her sixties or seventies with COVID-19, enrolled during active disease. The CDR3 here is CASSQWTGDQETQYF. The DNA of the CDR3 is TGTGCCAGCAGCCAATGGACAGGGGATCAAGAGACCCAGTACTTC.